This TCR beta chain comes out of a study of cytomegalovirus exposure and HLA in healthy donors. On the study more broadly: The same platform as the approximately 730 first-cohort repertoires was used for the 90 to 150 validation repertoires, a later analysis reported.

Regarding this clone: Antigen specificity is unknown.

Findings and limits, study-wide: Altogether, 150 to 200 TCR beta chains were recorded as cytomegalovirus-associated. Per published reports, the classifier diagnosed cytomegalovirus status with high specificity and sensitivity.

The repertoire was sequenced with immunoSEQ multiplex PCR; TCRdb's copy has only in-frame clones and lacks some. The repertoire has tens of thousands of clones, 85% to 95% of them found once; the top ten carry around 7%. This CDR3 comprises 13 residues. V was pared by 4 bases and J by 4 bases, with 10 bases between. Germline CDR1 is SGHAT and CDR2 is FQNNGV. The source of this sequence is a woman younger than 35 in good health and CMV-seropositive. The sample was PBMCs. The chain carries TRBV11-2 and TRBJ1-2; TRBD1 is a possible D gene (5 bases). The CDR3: CASSSQQVYGYTF. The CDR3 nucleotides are TGTGCCAGCAGCTCCCAACAGGTCTATGGCTACACCTTC.